This TCR beta chain was captured by sequencing in a study of cytomegalovirus exposure and HLA in healthy donors. V gave up 2 bases and J gave up 7 bases; unmatched junction bases: 20. The V gene's germline CDR1 is MRHNA and CDR2 SNTAGT. The CDR3 is made up of 18 amino acids. PCR amplification relied on 60 Vbeta primers (plus 13 Jbeta primers). Generated by immunoSEQ multiplex PCR, the TCRdb table keeps only in-frame clones and is missing some. The data contain over 100,000 clones, over 65% of them singletons. Sequencing used PBMCs. The clonotype comes from a woman in her 30s in good health and CMV-seronegative. This chain connects TRBV6-4 to TRBJ2-7, with TRBD1 matching 7 bases. DNA for the CDR3: TGTGCCAGCAGTGACCCGGGACAGACCTACGGAGGTGTTCGGGAGCAGTACTTC. Amino acid sequence: CASSDPGQTYGGVREQYF.